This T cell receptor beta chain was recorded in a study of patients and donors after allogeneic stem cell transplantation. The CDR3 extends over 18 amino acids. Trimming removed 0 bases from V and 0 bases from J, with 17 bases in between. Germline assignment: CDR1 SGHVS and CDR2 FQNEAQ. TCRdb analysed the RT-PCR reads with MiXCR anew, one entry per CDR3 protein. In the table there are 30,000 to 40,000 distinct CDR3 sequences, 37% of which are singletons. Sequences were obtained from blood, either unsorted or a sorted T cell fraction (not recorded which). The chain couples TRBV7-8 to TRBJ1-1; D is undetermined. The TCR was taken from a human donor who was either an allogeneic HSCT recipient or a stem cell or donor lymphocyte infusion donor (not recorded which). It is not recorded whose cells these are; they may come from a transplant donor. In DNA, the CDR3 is TGTGCCAGCAGCTTAGCCCCCGCAGGTCGATGGATGAACACTGAAGCTTTCTTT. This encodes CASSLAPAGRWMNTEAFF.